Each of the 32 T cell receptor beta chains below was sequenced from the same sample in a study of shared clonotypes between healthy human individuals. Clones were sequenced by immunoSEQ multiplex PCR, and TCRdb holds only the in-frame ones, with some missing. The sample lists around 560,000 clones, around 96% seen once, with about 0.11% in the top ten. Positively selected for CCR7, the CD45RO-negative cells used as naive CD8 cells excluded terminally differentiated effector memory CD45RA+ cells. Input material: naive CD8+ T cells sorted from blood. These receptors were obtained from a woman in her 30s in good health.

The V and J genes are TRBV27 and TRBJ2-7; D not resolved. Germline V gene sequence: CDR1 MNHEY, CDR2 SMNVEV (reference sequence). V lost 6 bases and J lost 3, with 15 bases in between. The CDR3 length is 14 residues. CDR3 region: CASSSNIQSYEQYF. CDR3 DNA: TGTGCCAGCAGCTCAAACATACAGAGCTACGAGCAGTACTTC.

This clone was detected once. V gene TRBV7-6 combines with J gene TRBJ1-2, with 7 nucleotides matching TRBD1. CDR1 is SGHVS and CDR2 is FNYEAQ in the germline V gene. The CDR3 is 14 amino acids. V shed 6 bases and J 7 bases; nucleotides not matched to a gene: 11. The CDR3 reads CASSPARGLSGYTF. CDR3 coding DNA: TGTGCCAGCAGTCCCGCTAGGGGGCTAAGTGGCTACACCTTC. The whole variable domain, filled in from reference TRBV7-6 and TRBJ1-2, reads GAGVSQSPRYKVTKRGQDVALRCDPISGHVSLYWYRQALGQGPEFLTYFNYEAQQDKSGLPNDRFSAERPEGSISTLTIQRTEQRDSAMYRCASSPARGLSGYTFGSGTRLTVV.

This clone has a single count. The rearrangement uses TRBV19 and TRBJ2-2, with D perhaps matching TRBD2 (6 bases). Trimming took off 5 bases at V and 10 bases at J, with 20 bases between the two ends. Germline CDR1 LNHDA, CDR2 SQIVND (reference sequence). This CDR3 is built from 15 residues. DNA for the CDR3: TGTGCCAGTAGTGGAATGGGGGGAGGAGCCCTGGAGCTGTTTTTT. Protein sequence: CASSGMGGGALELFF.

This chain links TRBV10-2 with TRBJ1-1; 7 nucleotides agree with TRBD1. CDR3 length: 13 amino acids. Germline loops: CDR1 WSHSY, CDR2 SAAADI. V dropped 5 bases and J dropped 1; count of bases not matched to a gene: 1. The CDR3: CASSWTGNTEAFF. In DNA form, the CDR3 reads TGCGCCAGCAGTTGGACAGGGAACACTGAAGCTTTCTTT.

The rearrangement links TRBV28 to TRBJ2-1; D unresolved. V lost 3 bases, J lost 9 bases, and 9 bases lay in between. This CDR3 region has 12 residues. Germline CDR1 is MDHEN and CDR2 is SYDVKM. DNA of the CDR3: TGTGCCAGCAGTTTCCACCCAGGTGAGCAGTTCTTC. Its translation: CASSFHPGEQFF. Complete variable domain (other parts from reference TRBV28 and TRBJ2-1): DVKVTQSSRYLVKRTGEKVFLECVQDMDHENMFWYRQDPGLGLRLIYFSYDVKMKEKGDIPEGYSVSREKKERFSLILESASTNQTSMYLCASSFHPGEQFFGPGTRLTVL.

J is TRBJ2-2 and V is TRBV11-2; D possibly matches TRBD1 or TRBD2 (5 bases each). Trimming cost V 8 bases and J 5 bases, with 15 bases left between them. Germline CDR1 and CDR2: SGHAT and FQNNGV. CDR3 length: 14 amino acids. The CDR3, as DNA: TGTGCCAGCGGGGGACCCGGCGAGACCGGGGAGCTGTTTTTT. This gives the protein CASGGPGETGELFF.

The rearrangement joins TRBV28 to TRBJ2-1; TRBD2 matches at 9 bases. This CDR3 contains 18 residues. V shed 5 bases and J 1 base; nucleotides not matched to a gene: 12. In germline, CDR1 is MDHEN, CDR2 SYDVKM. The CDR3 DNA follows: TGTGCCAGCAGTCTCATGGGTCTAGCGGGACTTTCCTACAATGAGCAGTTCTTC. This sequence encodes CASSLMGLAGLSYNEQFF. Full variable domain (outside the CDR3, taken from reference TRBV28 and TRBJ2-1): DVKVTQSSRYLVKRTGEKVFLECVQDMDHENMFWYRQDPGLGLRLIYFSYDVKMKEKGDIPEGYSVSREKKERFSLILESASTNQTSMYLCASSLMGLAGLSYNEQFFGPGTRLTVL.

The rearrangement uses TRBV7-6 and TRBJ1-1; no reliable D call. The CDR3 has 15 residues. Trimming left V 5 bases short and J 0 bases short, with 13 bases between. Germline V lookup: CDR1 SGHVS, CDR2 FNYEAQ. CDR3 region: CASSTPGGMNTEAFF. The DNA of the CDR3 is TGTGCCAGCAGCACCCCGGGAGGAATGAACACTGAAGCTTTCTTT.

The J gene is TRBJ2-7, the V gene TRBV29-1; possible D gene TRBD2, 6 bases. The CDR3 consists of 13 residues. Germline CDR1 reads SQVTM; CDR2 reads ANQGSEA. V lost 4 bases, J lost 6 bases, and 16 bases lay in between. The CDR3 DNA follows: TGCAGCGTTGGGGAGGCAACCGCGGTCGAGCAGTACTTC. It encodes CSVGEATAVEQYF.

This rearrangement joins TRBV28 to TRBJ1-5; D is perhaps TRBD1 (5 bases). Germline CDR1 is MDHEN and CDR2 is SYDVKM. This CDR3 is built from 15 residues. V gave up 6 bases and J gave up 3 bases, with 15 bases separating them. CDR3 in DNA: TGTGCCAGCAGAACCCGGACAACCTTCAATCAGCCCCAGCATTTT. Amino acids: CASRTRTTFNQPQHF.

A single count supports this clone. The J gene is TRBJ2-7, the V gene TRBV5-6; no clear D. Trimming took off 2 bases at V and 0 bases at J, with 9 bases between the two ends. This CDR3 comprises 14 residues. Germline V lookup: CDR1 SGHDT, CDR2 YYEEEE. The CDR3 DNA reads TGTGCCAGCAGCTTCGGTATTAGCTCCTACGAGCAGTACTTC. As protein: CASSFGISSYEQYF. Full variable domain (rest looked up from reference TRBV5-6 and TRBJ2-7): DAGVTQSPTHLIKTRGQQVTLRCSPKSGHDTVSWYQQALGQGPQFIFQYYEEEERQRGNFPDRFSGHQFPNYSSELNVNALLLGDSALYLCASSFGISSYEQYFGPGTRLTVT.

In DNA form, the CDR3 reads TGCGCCAGCAGCCAGTACCACAGGGGGCAGGGGACTAGCACAGATACGCAGTATTTT. It codes for CASSQYHRGQGTSTDTQYF. This sequence joins TRBV4-1 and TRBJ2-3, with 9 positions matching TRBD1. Germline trimming cut 3 bases from V and 0 bases from J; bases unmatched to any gene: 13. Germline values: CDR1 MGHRA, CDR2 YSYEKL. CDR3 length: 19 residues.

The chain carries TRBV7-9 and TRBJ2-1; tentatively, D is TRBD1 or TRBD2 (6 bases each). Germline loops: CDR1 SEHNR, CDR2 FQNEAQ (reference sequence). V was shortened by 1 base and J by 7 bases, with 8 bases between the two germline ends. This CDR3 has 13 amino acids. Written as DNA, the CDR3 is TGTGCCAGCAGCTTAGGGGGGGCAAATGAGCAGTTCTTC. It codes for CASSLGGANEQFF.

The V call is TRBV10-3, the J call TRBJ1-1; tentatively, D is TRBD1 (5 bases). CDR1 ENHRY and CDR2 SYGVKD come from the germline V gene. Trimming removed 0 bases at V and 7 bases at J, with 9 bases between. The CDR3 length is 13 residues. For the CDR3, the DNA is TGTGCCATCAGTGAGTCTGGGGGGGGTGAAGCTTTCTTT. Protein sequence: CAISESGGGEAFF.

The CDR3 here is CASVPEGFNEQYF. The CDR3 DNA sequence: TGTGCCTCAGTCCCAGAGGGTTTCAACGAGCAGTACTTC. The rearrangement links TRBV28 to TRBJ2-5; the D gene is possibly TRBD2 (5 bases). The last part of the DNA fits TRBJ2-7 better; the J call may be wrong. The CDR3 is 13 residues long. Germline CDR1 is MDHEN and CDR2 is SYDVKM.

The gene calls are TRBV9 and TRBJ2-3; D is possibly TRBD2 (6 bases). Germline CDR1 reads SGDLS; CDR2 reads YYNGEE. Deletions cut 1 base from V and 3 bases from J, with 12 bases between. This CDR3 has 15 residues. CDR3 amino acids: CASSVHWEVTDTQYF. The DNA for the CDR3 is TGTGCCAGCAGCGTACATTGGGAGGTAACAGATACGCAGTATTTT.

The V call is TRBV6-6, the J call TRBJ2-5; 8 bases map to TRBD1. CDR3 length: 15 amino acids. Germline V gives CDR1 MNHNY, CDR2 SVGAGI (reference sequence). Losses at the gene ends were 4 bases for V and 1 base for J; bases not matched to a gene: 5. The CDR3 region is CASSLDRGGQETQYF. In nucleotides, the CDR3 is TGTGCCAGCAGTTTAGACAGGGGAGGCCAAGAGACCCAGTACTTC.

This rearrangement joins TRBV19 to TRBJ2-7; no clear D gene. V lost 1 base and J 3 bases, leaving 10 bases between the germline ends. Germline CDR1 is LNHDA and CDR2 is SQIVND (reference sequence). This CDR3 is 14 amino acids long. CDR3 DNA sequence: TGTGCCAGTAGTATAGGGAACAGCTTCTACGAGCAGTACTTC. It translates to CASSIGNSFYEQYF.

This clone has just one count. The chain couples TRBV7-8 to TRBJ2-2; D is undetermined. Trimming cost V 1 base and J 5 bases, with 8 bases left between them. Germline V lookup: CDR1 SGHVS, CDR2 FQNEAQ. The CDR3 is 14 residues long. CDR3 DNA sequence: TGTGCCAGCAGCTTAGTAGACGGAACCGGGGAGCTGTTTTTT. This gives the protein CASSLVDGTGELFF.

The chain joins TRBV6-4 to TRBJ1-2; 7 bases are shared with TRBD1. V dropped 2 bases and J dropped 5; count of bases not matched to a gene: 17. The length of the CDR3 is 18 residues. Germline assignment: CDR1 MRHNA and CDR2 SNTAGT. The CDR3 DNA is TGTGCCAGCAGTGACCCACTAATGACAGGGCTATCACCATATGGCTACACCTTC. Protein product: CASSDPLMTGLSPYGYTF.

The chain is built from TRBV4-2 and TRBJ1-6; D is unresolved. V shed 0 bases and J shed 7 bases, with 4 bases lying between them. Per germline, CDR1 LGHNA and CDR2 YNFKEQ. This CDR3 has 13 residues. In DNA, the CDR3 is TGTGCCAGCAGCCAAGACTTCAATTCACCCCTCCACTTT. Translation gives CASSQDFNSPLHF.

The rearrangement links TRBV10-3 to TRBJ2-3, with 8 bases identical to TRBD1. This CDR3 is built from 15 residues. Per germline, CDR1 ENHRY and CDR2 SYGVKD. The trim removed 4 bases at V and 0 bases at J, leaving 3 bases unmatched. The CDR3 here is CAISVGQGSTDTQYF. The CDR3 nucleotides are TGTGCCATCAGTGTCGGACAGGGTAGCACAGATACGCAGTATTTT.

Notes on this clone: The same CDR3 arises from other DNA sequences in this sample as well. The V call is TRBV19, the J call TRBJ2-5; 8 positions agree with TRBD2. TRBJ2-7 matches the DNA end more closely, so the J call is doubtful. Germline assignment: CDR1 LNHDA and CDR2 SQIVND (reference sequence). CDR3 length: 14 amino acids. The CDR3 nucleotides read TGTGCCAGTAGTATAACTAGCGGACCTTACGAGCAGTACTTC. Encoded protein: CASSITSGPYEQYF.

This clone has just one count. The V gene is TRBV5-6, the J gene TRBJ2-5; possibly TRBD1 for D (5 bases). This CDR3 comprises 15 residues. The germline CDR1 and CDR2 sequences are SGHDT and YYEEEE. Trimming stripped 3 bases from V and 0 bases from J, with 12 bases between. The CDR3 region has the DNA TGTGCCAGCAGCTCAAAAGACAGATACCAAGAGACCCAGTACTTC. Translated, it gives CASSSKDRYQETQYF.

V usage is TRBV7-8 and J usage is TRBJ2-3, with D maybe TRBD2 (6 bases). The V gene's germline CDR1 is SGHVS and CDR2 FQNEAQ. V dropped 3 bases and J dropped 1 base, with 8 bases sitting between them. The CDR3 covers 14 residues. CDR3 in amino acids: CASSFWGGTDTQYF. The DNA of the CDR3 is TGTGCCAGCAGCTTTTGGGGGGGCACAGATACGCAGTATTTT. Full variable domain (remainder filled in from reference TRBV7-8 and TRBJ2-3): GAGVSQSPRYKVAKRGQDVALRCDPISGHVSLFWYQQALGQGPEFLTYFQNEAQLDKSGLPSDRFFAERPEGSVSTLKIQRTQQEDSAVYLCASSFWGGTDTQYFGPGTRLTVL.

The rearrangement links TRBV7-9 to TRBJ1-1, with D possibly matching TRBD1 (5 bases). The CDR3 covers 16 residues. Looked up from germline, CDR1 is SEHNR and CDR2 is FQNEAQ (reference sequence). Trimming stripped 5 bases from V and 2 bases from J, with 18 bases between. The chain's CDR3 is CASSATGGGTNTEAFF. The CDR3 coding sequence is TGTGCCAGCAGCGCAACGGGTGGGGGAACTAACACTGAAGCTTTCTTT.

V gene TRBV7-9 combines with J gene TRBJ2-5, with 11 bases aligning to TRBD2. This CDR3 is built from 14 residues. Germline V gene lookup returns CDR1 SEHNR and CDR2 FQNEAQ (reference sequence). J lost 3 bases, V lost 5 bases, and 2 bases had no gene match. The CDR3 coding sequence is TGTGCCAGCAGCGTACTAGCGGGAGAAGAGACCCAGTACTTC. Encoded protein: CASSVLAGEETQYF.

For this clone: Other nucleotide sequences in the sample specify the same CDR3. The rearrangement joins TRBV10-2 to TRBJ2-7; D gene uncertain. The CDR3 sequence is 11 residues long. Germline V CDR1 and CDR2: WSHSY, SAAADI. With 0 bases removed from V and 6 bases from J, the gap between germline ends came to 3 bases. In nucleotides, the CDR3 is TGCGCCAGCAGTGAGTCGGGCGAGCAGTACTTC. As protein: CASSESGEQYF.

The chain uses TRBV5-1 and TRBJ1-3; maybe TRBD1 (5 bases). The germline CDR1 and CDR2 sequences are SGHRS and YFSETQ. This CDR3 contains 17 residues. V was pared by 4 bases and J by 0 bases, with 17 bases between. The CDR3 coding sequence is TGCGCCAGCAGCGTAGGTATCGGGGGTTTCTCTGGAAACACCATATATTTT. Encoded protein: CASSVGIGGFSGNTIYF.

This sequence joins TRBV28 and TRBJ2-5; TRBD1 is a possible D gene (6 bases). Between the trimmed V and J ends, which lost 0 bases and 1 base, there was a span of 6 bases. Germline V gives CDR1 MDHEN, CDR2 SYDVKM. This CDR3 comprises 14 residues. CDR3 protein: CASSLWGAQETQYF. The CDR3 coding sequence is TGTGCCAGCAGTTTATGGGGGGCCCAAGAGACCCAGTACTTC. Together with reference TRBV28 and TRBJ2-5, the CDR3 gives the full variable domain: DVKVTQSSRYLVKRTGEKVFLECVQDMDHENMFWYRQDPGLGLRLIYFSYDVKMKEKGDIPEGYSVSREKKERFSLILESASTNQTSMYLCASSLWGAQETQYFGPGTRLLVL.

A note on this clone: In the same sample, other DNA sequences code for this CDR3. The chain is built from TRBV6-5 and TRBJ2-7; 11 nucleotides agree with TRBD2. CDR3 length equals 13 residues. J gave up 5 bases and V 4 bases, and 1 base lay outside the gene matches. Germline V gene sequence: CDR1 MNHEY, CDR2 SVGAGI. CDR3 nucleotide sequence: TGTGCCAGCAGTTTACTAGCGGGAGACGAGCAGTACTTC. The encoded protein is CASSLLAGDEQYF.

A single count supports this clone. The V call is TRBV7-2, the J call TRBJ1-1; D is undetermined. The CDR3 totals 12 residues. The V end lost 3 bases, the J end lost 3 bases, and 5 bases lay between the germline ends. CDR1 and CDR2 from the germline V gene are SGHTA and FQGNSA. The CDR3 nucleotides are TGTGCCAGCAGCTTTCTGGACACTGAAGCTTTCTTT. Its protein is CASSFLDTEAFF.